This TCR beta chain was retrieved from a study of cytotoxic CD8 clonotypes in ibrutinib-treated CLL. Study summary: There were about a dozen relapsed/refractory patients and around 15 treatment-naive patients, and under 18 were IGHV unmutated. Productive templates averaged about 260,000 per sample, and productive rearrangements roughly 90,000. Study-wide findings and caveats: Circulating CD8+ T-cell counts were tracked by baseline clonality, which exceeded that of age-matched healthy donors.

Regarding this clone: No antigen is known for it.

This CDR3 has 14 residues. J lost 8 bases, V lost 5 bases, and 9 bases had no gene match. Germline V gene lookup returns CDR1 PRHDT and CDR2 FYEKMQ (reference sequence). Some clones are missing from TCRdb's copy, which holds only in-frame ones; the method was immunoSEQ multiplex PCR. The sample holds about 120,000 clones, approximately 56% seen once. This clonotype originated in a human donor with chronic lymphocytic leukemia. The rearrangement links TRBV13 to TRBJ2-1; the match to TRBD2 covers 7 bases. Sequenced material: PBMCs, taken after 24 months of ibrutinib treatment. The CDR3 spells CASSTLLASHEQFF. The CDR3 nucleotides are TGTGCCAGCAGCACCCTACTAGCGTCCCATGAGCAGTTCTTC. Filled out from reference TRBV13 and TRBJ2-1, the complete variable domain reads AAGVIQSPRHLIKEKRETATLKCYPIPRHDTVYWYQQGPGQDPQFLISFYEKMQSDKGSIPDRFSAQQFSDYHSELNMSSLELGDSALYFCASSTLLASHEQFFGPGTRLTVL.